The T cell receptor beta chain described here comes from a study of blood T cell repertoires in COVID-19. Turning to the study itself: Sample material is recorded as cDNA or gDNA derived from T cells, B-cell-depleted T cells, or PBMCs.

Participant age was roughly 18 to 90 years, and participants resided in about two dozen US areas. Categorization into cohorts depended on clinical history that participants reported. Exposed enrollees encountered a COVID-19 case at some point within 2 weeks before study entry. Repertoires were generated with immunoSEQ multiplex PCR, while TCRdb's copy carries only in-frame clones and drops some. The data show roughly 190,000 clones, with around 84% seen just once and around 2.9% held by the top ten. The CDR3 is 13 amino acids. Per germline, CDR1 MDHEN and CDR2 SYDVKM. Unmatched junction bases numbered 7, after V lost 7 bases and J lost 5 bases.

What was sequenced was PBMCs or T cells enriched from blood (not recorded which). The receptor was isolated from a woman in her thirties who had been exposed to COVID-19. The V and J genes are TRBV28 and TRBJ1-1, with 7 bases identical to TRBD1. Here the CDR3 DNA reads TGTGCCAGCAAATTGGCGGGACAGACTGAAGCTTTCTTT. This sequence encodes CASKLAGQTEAFF.